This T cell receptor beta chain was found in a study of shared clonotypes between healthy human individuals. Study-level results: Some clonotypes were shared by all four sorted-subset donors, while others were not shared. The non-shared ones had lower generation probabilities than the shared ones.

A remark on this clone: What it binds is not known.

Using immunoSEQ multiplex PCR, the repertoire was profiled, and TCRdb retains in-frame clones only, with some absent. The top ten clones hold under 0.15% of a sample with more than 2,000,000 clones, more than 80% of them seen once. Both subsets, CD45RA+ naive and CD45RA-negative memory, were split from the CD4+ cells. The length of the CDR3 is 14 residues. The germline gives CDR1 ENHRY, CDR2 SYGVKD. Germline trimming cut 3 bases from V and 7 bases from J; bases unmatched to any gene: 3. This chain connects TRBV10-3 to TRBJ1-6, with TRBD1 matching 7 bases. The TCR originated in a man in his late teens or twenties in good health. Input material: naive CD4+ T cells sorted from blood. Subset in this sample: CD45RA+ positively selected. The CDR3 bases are TGTGCCATCAGTGAAGCGACAGGGAATTCACCCCTCCACTTT. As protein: CAISEATGNSPLHF.